A few counts support the clone carrying this T cell receptor (beta chain). Disease lasting under 3 months, a NOSPECS grade of at least 4, and a Clinical Activity Score of at least 3 were features of the ophthalmopathy patients. Fresh 10 ml peripheral blood yielded PBMCs. The sample originates from a study of T cells in Graves' hyperthyroidism and ophthalmopathy. Amplification targeted TCR beta CDR3 regions from RNA transcripts. HTBI primers were employed in a first-round RT-PCR of the TCR CDR3. TCRdb reprocessed the multiplex PCR reads via MiXCR and lists one record per CDR3 protein. The sample includes 250,000 to 300,000 distinct CDR3 sequences, around 19% of them seen just once. The CDR3 loop spans 12 amino acids. Trimming took 8 bases from V and 10 from J, leaving 14 bases between them. The V gene's germline CDR1 is KGHDR and CDR2 SFDVKD.

Sequenced: blood. The receptor comes from a man between 50 and 59 years old with Graves' ophthalmopathy. The rearrangement uses TRBV24-1 and TRBJ1-5; D is ambiguous. The CDR3 reads CATTSGSGPQHF. DNA for the CDR3: TGTGCCACCACATCGGGTTCGGGACCCCAGCATTTT.